This TCR beta chain was captured by sequencing in a study of T cell responses to AZD1222 COVID-19 vaccine. Findings of the study overall: Increased Spike-specific TCR breadth and depth were observed after two AZD1222 doses. At baseline, just a handful of AZD1222 recipients tested seropositive. White British people made up most donors, females outnumbered males, and clonal diversity was possibly underestimated.

TCRdb's copy holds only in-frame clones and misses some; the assay was immunoSEQ multiplex PCR. The sample has about 150,000 clones, 92% seen once. There are 14 residues in the CDR3. Trimming cost V 2 bases and J 5 bases; bases outside gene matches: 2. Germline CDR1 and CDR2: MDHEN and SYDVKM. As to this clone: No antigen is known for it.

Second doses that came at about 4 or about 12 weeks were put together. This sequence was found in an adult who received the AZD1222 COVID-19 vaccine. The sequencing here drew on peripheral blood, taken 28 days after the second AZD1222 dose. The chain couples TRBV28 to TRBJ1-5, with 8 nucleotides matching TRBD1. This CDR3 is CASSLMTGDQPQHF. Here the CDR3 DNA reads TGTGCCAGCAGTTTAATGACAGGGGATCAGCCCCAGCATTTT.